This T cell receptor beta chain came from a study of CD8 T cells in Susac syndrome. Study-level points and caveats: Acknowledgment was made by the study that its TCR sequencing and HLA analysis involved a relatively small number of individuals.

An input of roughly 0.5 to 1 ug of RNA was subjected to reverse transcription using random hexamers. Amplification of TCR beta CDR3 used immunoSEQ multiplex PCR across 54 Vbeta and 13 Jbeta. Each CDR3 protein gets one entry after TCRdb re-called the immunoSEQ multiplex PCR reads with MiXCR. The profile shows about 250,000 distinct CDR3 sequences, just under 95% of them singletons. CDR1 MDHEN and CDR2 SYDVKM come from the germline V gene. The CDR3 contains 15 residues. V lost 1 base, J lost 5 bases, and 7 bases stayed unmatched. Blood CD8+ and CD4+ T cells underwent high-throughput TCR beta sequencing. TEMRA cells were FACS-enriched, while CD8+ and CD4+ T cells were negatively isolated. Regarding this clonotype: The target antigen is unknown.

The TCR originated in a human donor with multiple sclerosis. The chain has TRBV28 and TRBJ2-5, with TRBD2 identical over 7 bases. The sequencing sample was made of CD4+ T cells from PBMCs. The CDR3 protein is CASSLSAGDRETQYF. The CDR3 bases are TGTGCCAGCAGTTTATCGGCGGGGGACCGGGAGACCCAGTACTTC.